Each of the 16 T cell receptor beta chains below was sequenced from the same sample in a study of T cell repertoires in cytomegalovirus infection. One entry per CDR3 protein results from TCRdb running MiXCR on the reads. The table includes about 900,000 distinct CDR3 sequences, less than 35% detected once. No cognate antigen is known for these TCRs. Sequenced material: cultured CD8+ T cells from PBMCs, taken from culture after CMV antigen stimulation. The receptors here all came from a human donor in good health (CMV status not recorded). Some clones in this sample may be carry-over from other donors' samples.

This clonotype has just a few counts. The chain joins TRBV10-3 to TRBJ2-2, with a possible D match to TRBD2 (7 bases). Deletions cut 4 bases from V and 0 bases from J, with 18 bases between. The CDR3 covers 18 residues. The V gene's germline CDR1 is ENHRY and CDR2 SYGVKD. The CDR3 reads CAISGVLAGAANTGELFF. In nucleotides, the CDR3 is TGTGCCATCAGTGGGGTCCTTGCGGGGGCCGCGAACACCGGGGAGCTGTTTTTT.

This clonotype has just a few counts. The chain combines TRBV20-1 with TRBJ2-3, with no clear D. Germline CDR1 is DFQATT and CDR2 is SNEGSKA (reference sequence). With 0 bases removed from V and 0 bases from J, the gap between germline ends came to 4 bases. The CDR3 totals 13 residues. Here the CDR3 reads CSARDRSTDTQYF. In DNA form, the CDR3 reads TGCAGTGCTAGAGATCGCAGCACAGATACGCAGTATTTT.

This clonotype was seen more than once but under ten times. The CDR3 coding sequence is TGTGCCAGCAGCTCGTCCGGGACAGGCCCGTTCTATGGCTACACCTTC. Translation: CASSSSGTGPFYGYTF. J is TRBJ1-2 and V is TRBV7-9; 8 bases are a match to TRBD1. This CDR3 region has 16 residues. V lost 4 bases and J lost 4; bases outside the gene matches: 11. The germline V gene has CDR1 SEHNR and CDR2 FQNEAQ (reference sequence).

DNA for the CDR3: TGTGCCATCAGCGGGACTGCGAGCTCCTACGAGCAGTACGTC. Protein: CAISGTASSYEQYV. The chain uses TRBV10-3 and TRBJ2-7; TRBD2 is a possible D gene (6 bases). Germline assignment: CDR1 ENHRY and CDR2 SYGVKD. V gave up 6 bases and J gave up 0 bases, with 12 bases separating them. The CDR3 has 14 amino acids.

The gene calls are TRBV13 and TRBJ1-2, with TRBD1 as a possible D gene (6 bases). Germline V gene data show CDR1 as PRHDT and CDR2 as FYEKMQ (reference sequence). V lost 4 bases, J lost 2 bases, and 17 bases lay in between. This CDR3 spans 16 amino acids. CDR3 sequence (DNA): TGTGCCAGCAGCTCCGAGGGCCGGGACACAAACTATGGCTACACCTTC. As protein: CASSSEGRDTNYGYTF.

In this sample, this clonotype turned up a few times. The rearrangement joins TRBV5-1 to TRBJ1-5; weak D call: TRBD1 (6 bases). There are 14 residues in the CDR3. CDR1 and CDR2 from the germline V gene are SGHRS and YFSETQ. Trimming took 4 bases from V and 5 from J, leaving 13 bases between them. CDR3 amino acids: CASSEDSSYQPQHF. The DNA for the CDR3 is TGCGCCAGCAGCGAGGACAGTTCCTATCAGCCCCAGCATTTT.

This clonotype was observed a handful of times. The genes are TRBV6-6 and TRBJ2-3; perhaps TRBD2 as D (6 bases). The V gene lost 0 bases and the J gene lost 2 bases, with 18 bases spanning the gap. Germline values: CDR1 MNHNY, CDR2 SVGAGI (reference sequence). The CDR3 loop spans 18 amino acids. CDR3 loop: CASSYSTGTHSSTDTQYF. CDR3 nucleotide sequence: TGTGCCAGCAGTTACTCAACCGGGACTCATTCCTCCACAGATACGCAGTATTTT.

The rearrangement links TRBV5-6 to TRBJ2-1; 7 nucleotides align to TRBD2. Looked up from germline, CDR1 is SGHDT and CDR2 is YYEEEE. The V gene end was trimmed by 0 bases and the J gene end by 9 bases; junction bases not matched to a gene: 12. The CDR3 totals 16 residues. The CDR3 sequence is CASSLAGGGATVEQFF. The DNA for the CDR3 is TGTGCCAGCAGCTTGGCCGGCGGGGGTGCCACAGTTGAGCAGTTCTTC.

The chain is built from TRBV2 and TRBJ1-2; 7 positions match TRBD1. Trimming cost V 2 bases and J 1 base; bases outside gene matches: 4. Per the germline V gene, CDR1 is SNHLY and CDR2 is FYNNEI. The CDR3 has 15 amino acids. This chain's CDR3 is CASSERRGLNYGYTF. Here the CDR3 DNA reads TGTGCCAGCAGTGAAAGGAGGGGGCTTAACTATGGCTACACCTTC. The variable domain in full, completed from reference TRBV2 and TRBJ1-2, reads EPEVTQTPSHQVTQMGQEVILRCVPISNHLYFYWYRQILGQKVEFLVSFYNNEISEKSEIFDDQFSVERPDGSNFTLKIRSTKLEDSAMYFCASSERRGLNYGYTFGSGTRLTVV.

Written as DNA, the CDR3 is TGTGCCAGCAGCTTTCCAGGGGTATTAAACACTGAAGCTTTCTTT. Protein sequence: CASSFPGVLNTEAFF. The chain recombines TRBV5-6 with TRBJ1-1; TRBD1 is a possible D gene (6 bases). The CDR3 runs to 15 residues. The germline V gene has CDR1 SGHDT and CDR2 YYEEEE. With 2 bases removed from V and 2 bases from J, the gap between germline ends came to 13 bases. The variable domain in full, completed from reference TRBV5-6 and TRBJ1-1, reads DAGVTQSPTHLIKTRGQQVTLRCSPKSGHDTVSWYQQALGQGPQFIFQYYEEEERQRGNFPDRFSGHQFPNYSSELNVNALLLGDSALYLCASSFPGVLNTEAFFGQGTRLTVV.

V is TRBV18 and J is TRBJ2-3; possibly TRBD1 for D (6 bases). Trimming removed 5 bases from V and 0 bases from J, with 21 bases in between. Per the germline V gene, CDR1 is KGHSH and CDR2 is LQKENI. This CDR3 comprises 18 residues. DNA of the CDR3: TGTGCCAGCTCAACGACCGGGACACAGAGGACTAGCACAGATACGCAGTATTTT. Its protein product is CASSTTGTQRTSTDTQYF.

Written as DNA, the CDR3 is TGCGCCAGCAGCTTACCGGCTAGGAATGAGCAGTTCTTC. Protein sequence: CASSLPARNEQFF. The chain recombines TRBV5-1 with TRBJ2-1; D unclear. Germline V gene sequence: CDR1 SGHRS, CDR2 YFSETQ. The CDR3 covers 13 residues. V was shortened by 2 bases and J by 7 bases, with 10 bases between the two germline ends.

This clonotype came up a few times. At one end the junction does not follow the germline gene, possibly because of a read error. In DNA form, the CDR3 reads TGTGCCAGCAGTGTAGCAGGGGGTTCCAAAAACATTCAGTACTTC. Its translation is CASSVAGGSKNIQYF. V is TRBV12-3 or TRBV12-4 and J is TRBJ2-4; 7 bases are shared with TRBD1. This CDR3 is 15 amino acids long.

This clonotype was counted between two and nine times. This sequence joins TRBV7-3 and TRBJ1-2, with TRBD1 matching over 8 bases. The CDR3 totals 13 residues. V dropped 3 bases and J dropped 8; count of bases not matched to a gene: 5. CDR1 SGHTA and CDR2 FQGTGA come from the germline V gene. The CDR3 DNA is TGTGCCAGCAGCTTTCAGGGGGCGGAAGGCTACACCTTC. It encodes CASSFQGAEGYTF.

The V gene is TRBV7-2, the J gene TRBJ1-4; D gene uncertain. Germline V gene lookup returns CDR1 SGHTA and CDR2 FQGNSA. The ends were cut back, 1 base at V and 6 bases at J, with 15 bases in the middle. The CDR3 spans 16 residues. The CDR3 reads CASSLGPRLRHEKLFF. DNA for the CDR3: TGTGCCAGCAGCTTAGGGCCCCGCCTGCGGCATGAAAAACTGTTTTTT.

There are a few counts of this clonotype. The rearrangement uses TRBV15 and TRBJ2-7, with 8 bases lining up with TRBD1. Germline trimming cut 4 bases from V and 5 bases from J; bases unmatched to any gene: 4. Germline CDR1 reads LNHNV; CDR2 reads YYDKDF (reference sequence). The CDR3 extends over 13 amino acids. The CDR3 loop reads CATSIAGGHEQYF. CDR3 DNA sequence: TGTGCCACCAGCATCGCAGGGGGCCACGAGCAGTACTTC.